These T cell receptor beta chains were read from a single sample in a study of cytomegalovirus exposure and HLA in healthy donors. Produced via immunoSEQ multiplex PCR; TCRdb's table is partial and in-frame only. The data hold about 200,000 clones, with 83% observed a single time. Sequencing was carried out using PBMCs. The receptors stem from a girl aged 10 to 17 in good health and CMV-seronegative. CDR3s include the opening cysteine and the closing phenylalanine or tryptophan. The D gene is left open where the match is weak. Clone size is shown for a subset of rows, as once, few, many or a class of expanded clone.

clone size: NA
J gene: TRBJ1-1
D gene: TRBD1
V gene: TRBV15
CDR3 protein: CATSRAAGGRNTEAFF
CDR3 DNA: TGTGCCACCAGCAGAGCGGCAGGGGGAAGGAACACTGAAGCTTTCTTT

clone size: NA
J gene: TRBJ1-2
D gene: NA
V gene: TRBV29-1
CDR3 protein: CSAVLVSRGLNYGYTF
CDR3 DNA: TGCAGCGCCGTCCTGGTGAGCAGGGGCCTTAACTATGGCTACACCTTC

clone size: NA
J gene: TRBJ2-1
D gene: TRBD1
V gene: TRBV5-1
CDR3 protein: CASSLVGTGSYEQFF
CDR3 DNA: TGCGCCAGCAGCTTGGTTGGGACAGGGAGCTATGAGCAGTTCTTC

clone size: NA
J gene: TRBJ1-1
D gene: TRBD1
V gene: TRBV29-1
CDR3 protein: CSVDRGLTEAFF
CDR3 DNA: TGCAGCGTGGACAGGGGGCTCACTGAAGCTTTCTTT

clone size: NA
J gene: TRBJ2-4
D gene: TRBD1
V gene: TRBV6-4
CDR3 protein: CASSPRQGLNIQYF
CDR3 DNA: TGTGCCAGCAGTCCTAGACAGGGATTGAACATTCAGTACTTC

clone size: NA
J gene: TRBJ2-5
D gene: NA
V gene: TRBV29-1
CDR3 protein: CSATSPRTAKQETQYF
CDR3 DNA: TGCAGCGCCACCTCCCCCCGGACAGCTAAACAAGAGACCCAGTACTTC

clone size: once
J gene: TRBJ2-7
D gene: TRBD2
V gene: TRBV5-1
CDR3 protein: CASSLGWASGDSSYEQYF
CDR3 DNA: TGCGCCAGCAGCTTGGGATGGGCTAGCGGGGATAGCTCCTACGAGCAGTACTTC

clone size: few
J gene: TRBJ1-2
D gene: NA
V gene: TRBV7-9
CDR3 protein: CASSLATEYGYTF
CDR3 DNA: TGTGCCAGCAGCTTAGCGACAGAGTATGGCTACACCTTC

clone size: NA
J gene: TRBJ1-1
D gene: NA
V gene: TRBV30
CDR3 protein: CAWESGGATEAFF
CDR3 DNA: TGTGCCTGGGAGAGCGGGGGGGCTACTGAAGCTTTCTTT

clone size: NA
J gene: TRBJ2-2
D gene: NA
V gene: TRBV4-3
CDR3 protein: CASSQAEGTTGELFF
CDR3 DNA: TGCGCCAGCAGCCAGGCAGAGGGTACCACCGGGGAGCTGTTTTTT

clone size: few
J gene: TRBJ1-1
D gene: NA
V gene: TRBV5-1
CDR3 protein: CASSVARRGTEAFF
CDR3 DNA: TGCGCCAGCAGCGTGGCGAGGAGGGGTACTGAAGCTTTCTTT

clone size: NA
J gene: TRBJ1-2
D gene: NA
V gene: TRBV28
CDR3 protein: CASAQSFYGYTF
CDR3 DNA: TGTGCCAGTGCACAATCCTTCTATGGCTACACCTTC

clone size: once
J gene: TRBJ1-5
D gene: NA
V gene: TRBV27
CDR3 protein: CASSPGLYQPQHF
CDR3 DNA: TGTGCCAGCAGCCCGGGACTATATCAGCCCCAGCATTTT

clone size: NA
J gene: TRBJ1-6
D gene: NA
V gene: TRBV30
CDR3 protein: CAWSHYNSPLHF
CDR3 DNA: TGTGCCTGGAGTCACTATAATTCACCCCTCCACTTT

clone size: NA
J gene: TRBJ2-7
D gene: NA
V gene: TRBV7-9
CDR3 protein: CASQKQGTGMEQYF
CDR3 DNA: TGTGCCAGCCAGAAGCAGGGGACCGGGATGGAGCAGTACTTC

clone size: NA
J gene: TRBJ2-6
D gene: NA
V gene: TRBV5-1
CDR3 protein: CASSAAYLSSGANVLTF
CDR3 DNA: TGCGCCAGCAGCGCGGCATACCTGAGCTCTGGGGCCAACGTCCTGACTTTC